These 15 T cell receptor beta chains came from one sample sequenced in a study of T cell responses to AZD1222 COVID-19 vaccine. Produced via immunoSEQ multiplex PCR; TCRdb's table is partial and in-frame only. The sample gives some 100,000 clones, roughly 90% of which show up once; about 1.8% is in the top ten. Here the sequenced sample was peripheral blood, taken on day 0 of AZD1222 vaccination. These receptors came from an adult in good health.

The chain recombines TRBV7-3 with TRBJ2-2, with 7 bases aligning to TRBD1. The CDR3 covers 16 residues. The germline CDR1 and CDR2 sequences are SGHTA and FQGTGA. With 8 bases clipped from V and 5 bases from J, the junction kept 14 bases outside the gene matches. The CDR3 sequence: CASRAQGVSQTGELFF. As DNA, the CDR3 is TGTGCCAGCCGTGCGCAGGGGGTTTCCCAAACCGGGGAGCTGTTTTTT.

This chain joins TRBV7-3 and TRBJ2-3; 8 positions agree with TRBD1. This CDR3 spans 15 amino acids. The ends lost 3 bases at V and 4 bases at J; junction bases unmatched: 6. The germline V gene encodes CDR1 SGHTA and CDR2 FQGTGA. Here the CDR3 DNA reads TGTGCCAGCAGCTTTGCTCGGACAGGGCCAGATACGCAGTATTTT. Encoded protein: CASSFARTGPDTQYF.

The chain joins TRBV9 to TRBJ1-4; D may be TRBD1 (5 bases). The CDR3 sequence is 13 residues long. The V gene's germline CDR1 is SGDLS and CDR2 YYNGEE. The V end was cut by 3 bases, the J end by 8 bases, with 11 bases between. CDR3 sequence (DNA): TGTGCCAGCAGCGCGGCAGGGTCCGAAAAACTGTTTTTT. Encoded protein: CASSAAGSEKLFF. The full variable domain, with the rest looked up from reference TRBV9 and TRBJ1-4, is DSGVTQTPKHLITATGQRVTLRCSPRSGDLSVYWYQQSLDQGLQFLIQYYNGEERAKGNILERFSAQQFPDLHSELNLSSLELGDSALYFCASSAAGSEKLFFGSGTQLSVL.

The V and J genes are TRBV19 and TRBJ1-5; D is unclear. V was trimmed by 10 bases and J by 0 bases, leaving 16 bases between them. The CDR3 runs to 15 residues. CDR1 is LNHDA and CDR2 is SQIVND in the germline V gene (reference sequence). The CDR3 loop reads CATTVQFYSNQPQHF. As DNA, the CDR3 is TGTGCCACTACCGTTCAGTTTTATAGCAATCAGCCCCAGCATTTT.

The V gene is TRBV29-1, the J gene TRBJ1-1; D gene ambiguous. CDR1 SQVTM and CDR2 ANQGSEA come from the germline V gene. Trimming pared 0 bases from V and 0 bases from J, leaving 11 bases between. The CDR3 has 15 residues. Here the CDR3 DNA reads TGCAGCGTTGAAGACGACGGGGATTTGAACACTGAAGCTTTCTTT. This sequence encodes CSVEDDGDLNTEAFF. The entire variable domain, with the rest obtained from reference TRBV29-1 and TRBJ1-1, is as follows: SAVISQKPSRDICQRGTSLTIQCQVDSQVTMMFWYRQQPGQSLTLIATANQGSEATYESGFVIDKFPISRPNLTFSTLTVSNMSPEDSSIYLCSVEDDGDLNTEAFFGQGTRLTVV.

J is TRBJ2-5 and V is TRBV7-6; maybe TRBD2 (7 bases). Trimming removed 1 base from V and 2 bases from J, with 14 bases in between. The CDR3 consists of 16 residues. In germline, CDR1 is SGHVS, CDR2 FNYEAQ. CDR3 in amino acids: CASSLGGQRGQETQYF. The CDR3 bases are TGTGCCAGCAGCTTAGGGGGGCAGCGGGGACAAGAGACCCAGTACTTC.

The chain carries TRBV6-2 or TRBV6-3 and TRBJ2-7, with D maybe TRBD2 (6 bases). The length of the CDR3 is 16 residues. V lost 5 bases to trimming and J lost 0 bases, with 17 bases between them. Looked up from germline, CDR1 is MNHEY and CDR2 is SVGEGT. The CDR3 bases are TGTGCCAGCAGTGGCAATTTCGCGGGGACCTCCTACGAGCAGTACTTC. Encoded protein: CASSGNFAGTSYEQYF.

V gene TRBV7-2 combines with J gene TRBJ1-2; 7 bases are shared with TRBD1. With 0 bases clipped from V and 8 bases from J, the junction kept 6 bases outside the gene matches. In germline, CDR1 is SGHTA, CDR2 FQGNSA. This CDR3 spans 14 amino acids. The CDR3 bases are TGTGCCAGCAGCTTAGCGCCGACAGGGTACGGCTACACCTTC. Protein: CASSLAPTGYGYTF.

The V gene is TRBV7-9, the J gene TRBJ2-3; D gene unclear. There are 14 residues in the CDR3. Germline V gene sequence: CDR1 SEHNR, CDR2 FQNEAQ (reference sequence). V was clipped by 1 base and J by 1 base, with 6 bases between them. The CDR3 DNA reads TGTGCCAGCAGCTTAGGGCAAGGCACAGATACGCAGTATTTT. It is translated as CASSLGQGTDTQYF.

The chain is built from TRBV7-2 and TRBJ2-3; no clear D. The CDR3 loop spans 13 amino acids. Trimming removed 5 bases from V and 5 bases from J, with 11 bases in between. Germline lookup yields CDR1 SGHTA and CDR2 FQGNSA. The CDR3 sequence: CASSPNTGDTQYF. The CDR3 DNA reads as TGTGCCAGCAGCCCAAACACCGGAGATACGCAGTATTTT.

The chain carries TRBV3-1 (or the pseudogene TRBV3-2) and TRBJ2-7; D not resolved. Trimming cost V 0 bases and J 7 bases, with 19 bases left between them. The CDR3 consists of 16 residues. CDR1 is LGHDT, CDR2 YNNKEL, per germline (reference sequence). The CDR3 DNA is TGTGCCAGCAGCCAAGACGAAGCCCGCTGCGTAATGGAGCAGTACTTC. This codes for CASSQDEARCVMEQYF.

The chain couples TRBV19 to TRBJ2-7; a possible D gene is TRBD2 (6 bases). Germline values: CDR1 LNHDA, CDR2 SQIVND (reference sequence). V was clipped by 5 bases and J by 3 bases, with 23 bases between them. The CDR3 has 17 amino acids. The CDR3 coding sequence is TGTGCCAGTAGTTCCGCTTCCATAGCGGACTCGATCTACGAGCAGTACTTC. Amino acid sequence: CASSSASIADSIYEQYF.

CDR3 residues: CASSQRGQGDVNEQFF. CDR3 bases: TGTGCCAGCAGCCAAAGGGGACAGGGGGATGTCAATGAGCAGTTCTTC. V gene TRBV4-2 combines with J gene TRBJ2-1; 11 bases line up with TRBD1. The CDR3 extends over 16 amino acids. Trimming took 2 bases from V and 6 from J; bases not matched to a gene: 6. In germline, CDR1 is LGHNA, CDR2 YNFKEQ.

This chain joins TRBV18 and TRBJ1-1, with D hard to call. Trimming removed 1 base at V and 6 bases at J, with 21 bases between. The CDR3 has 17 residues. Per germline, CDR1 KGHSH and CDR2 LQKENI. CDR3 sequence reads: CASSPRLSPGGMAEAFF. CDR3 bases: TGTGCCAGCTCACCACGGTTGTCCCCGGGAGGAATGGCTGAAGCTTTCTTT.

J is TRBJ1-2 and V is TRBV9; the D gene is possibly TRBD1 (5 bases). V lost 0 bases and J lost 2, with 8 bases in between. The CDR3 sequence is 14 residues long. Germline values: CDR1 SGDLS, CDR2 YYNGEE. In DNA form, the CDR3 reads TGTGCCAGCAGCGTAGTGGCAGGGAACTATGGCTACACCTTC. Translated, it gives CASSVVAGNYGYTF.